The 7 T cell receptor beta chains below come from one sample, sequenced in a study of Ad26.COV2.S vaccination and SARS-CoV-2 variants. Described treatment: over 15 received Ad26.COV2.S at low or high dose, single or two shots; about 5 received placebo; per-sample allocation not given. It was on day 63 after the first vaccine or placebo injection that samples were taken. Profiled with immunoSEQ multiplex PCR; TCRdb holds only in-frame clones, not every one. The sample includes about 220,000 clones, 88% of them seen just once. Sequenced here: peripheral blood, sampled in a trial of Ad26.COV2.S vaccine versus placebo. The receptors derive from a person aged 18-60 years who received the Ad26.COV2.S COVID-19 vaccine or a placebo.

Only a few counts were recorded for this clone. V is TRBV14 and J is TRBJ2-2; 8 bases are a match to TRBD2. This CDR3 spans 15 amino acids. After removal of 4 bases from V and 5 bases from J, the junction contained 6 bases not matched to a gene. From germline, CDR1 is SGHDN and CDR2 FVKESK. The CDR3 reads CASSRAGASTGELFF. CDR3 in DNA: TGTGCCAGCAGCCGAGCGGGGGCCTCGACCGGGGAGCTGTTTTTT.

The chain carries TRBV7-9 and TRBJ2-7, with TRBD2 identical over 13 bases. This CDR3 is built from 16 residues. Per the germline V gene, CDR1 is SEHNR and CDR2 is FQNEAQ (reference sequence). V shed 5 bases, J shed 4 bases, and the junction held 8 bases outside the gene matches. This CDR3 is CASSLRTSGSRYEQYF. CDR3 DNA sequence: TGTGCCAGCAGCCTGAGGACTAGCGGGAGTAGATACGAGCAGTACTTC.

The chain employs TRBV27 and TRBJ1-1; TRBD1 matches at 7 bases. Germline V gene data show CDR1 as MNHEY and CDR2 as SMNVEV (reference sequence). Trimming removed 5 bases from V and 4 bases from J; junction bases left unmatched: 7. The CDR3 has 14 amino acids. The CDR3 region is CASSTYRGSTEAFF. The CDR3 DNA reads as TGTGCCAGCAGTACATACAGGGGCTCCACTGAAGCTTTCTTT.

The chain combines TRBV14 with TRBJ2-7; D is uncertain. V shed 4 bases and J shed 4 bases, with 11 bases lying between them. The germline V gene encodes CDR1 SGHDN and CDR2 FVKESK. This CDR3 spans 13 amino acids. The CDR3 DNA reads TGTGCCAGCAGCCCTTCTGACCAATACGAGCAGTACTTC. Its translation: CASSPSDQYEQYF.

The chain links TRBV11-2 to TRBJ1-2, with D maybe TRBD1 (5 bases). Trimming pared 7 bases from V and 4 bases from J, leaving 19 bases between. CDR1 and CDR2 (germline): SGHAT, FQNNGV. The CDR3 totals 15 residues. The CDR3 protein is CASMPLSGVGYGYTF. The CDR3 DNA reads TGTGCCAGCATGCCTTTATCGGGGGTTGGCTATGGCTACACCTTC.

CDR3 in amino acids: CASSRVTGDSYNEQFF. CDR3 nucleotide sequence: TGTGCCAGCTCACGGGTTACGGGAGATTCCTACAATGAGCAGTTCTTC. This sequence joins TRBV18 and TRBJ2-1, with D perhaps TRBD2 (6 bases). V was shortened by 4 bases and J by 1 base, with 14 bases between the two germline ends. This CDR3 region has 16 residues. Germline CDR1 is KGHSH and CDR2 is LQKENI.

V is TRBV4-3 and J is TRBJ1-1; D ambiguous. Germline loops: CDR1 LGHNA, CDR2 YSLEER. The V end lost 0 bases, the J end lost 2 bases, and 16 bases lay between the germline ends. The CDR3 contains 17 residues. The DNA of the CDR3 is TGCGCCAGCAGCCAAGATATCCAGGTTCTAAGCAACACTGAAGCTTTCTTT. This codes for CASSQDIQVLSNTEAFF.